This T cell receptor beta chain was sequenced for a study of PD-L1 blockade in urothelial cancer. Study at large: Atezolizumab at 1,200 mg intravenously every 3 weeks was started by patients in the mid-2010s. A median of roughly 130,000 T cells was found in the blood samples.

A single count supports this clone. The CDR3 runs to 10 residues. Germline V gene lookup returns CDR1 SEHNR and CDR2 FQNEAQ (reference sequence). V was shortened by 5 bases and J by 9 bases, with 7 bases between the two germline ends. Pretreatment and on-treatment samples were taken, numbering 1 to 8 per patient. Some clones are missing from TCRdb's copy, which holds only in-frame ones; the method was immunoSEQ multiplex PCR. The table lists more than 45,000 clones, roughly 87% of them singletons. Sequenced material: PBMCs, taken around atezolizumab (anti-PD-L1) treatment. V gene TRBV7-9 combines with J gene TRBJ2-5; unclear D gene. The receptor was isolated from a man between 65 and 85 years old with urothelial cancer. CDR3 amino acids: CASSPNPQYF. CDR3 nucleotide sequence: TGTGCCAGCAGCCCCAATCCCCAGTACTTC.